These 27 T cell receptor beta chains were all obtained from the same sample, sequenced in a study of long-term antiretroviral therapy in people with HIV. At the survey level, the v3.0 immunoSEQ assay was run. Data came from immunoSEQ multiplex PCR; TCRdb stores just in-frame clones and leaves some out. This table holds fewer than 30,000 clones, about 88% found once. The material sequenced was unsorted PBMCs, taken roughly 2.7 years after starting antiretroviral therapy. The receptors were sampled from a man aged 40-49 years with HIV.

CDR3 sequence: CASSLYAGEINEQFF. The CDR3 bases are TGTGCCAGCAGTTTATACGCGGGGGAAATCAATGAGCAGTTCTTC. V is TRBV28 and J is TRBJ2-1, with 7 bases identical to TRBD2. This CDR3 has 15 residues. CDR1 is MDHEN and CDR2 is SYDVKM in the germline V gene. V shed 1 base and J 6 bases; nucleotides not matched to a gene: 6. The full variable domain, its missing parts supplied by reference TRBV28 and TRBJ2-1, is DVKVTQSSRYLVKRTGEKVFLECVQDMDHENMFWYRQDPGLGLRLIYFSYDVKMKEKGDIPEGYSVSREKKERFSLILESASTNQTSMYLCASSLYAGEINEQFFGPGTRLTVL.

V and J are TRBV2 and TRBJ2-3; 8 bases are shared with TRBD1. The CDR3 spans 14 residues. CDR1 and CDR2 from the germline V gene are SNHLY and FYNNEI. V gave up 8 bases and J gave up 3 bases; unmatched junction bases: 7. In nucleotides, the CDR3 is TGTGCCAGCTTGGCGGACAGGGTAACAGATACGCAGTATTTT. It encodes CASLADRVTDTQYF.

This clone was detected only a few times. The chain combines TRBV5-4 with TRBJ1-2; 10 nucleotides align to TRBD1. Germline V gene sequence: CDR1 SGHNT, CDR2 YYREEE (reference sequence). The V gene end was trimmed by 2 bases and the J gene end by 8 bases; junction bases not matched to a gene: 9. The CDR3 runs to 15 residues. The DNA of the CDR3 is TGTGCCAGCAGCTTTCCTGACAGGGGGCTTAGGGGCTACACCTTC. This translates into CASSFPDRGLRGYTF. Combining the CDR3 with reference TRBV5-4 and TRBJ1-2 gives the whole variable domain ETGVTQSPTHLIKTRGQQVTLRCSSQSGHNTVSWYQQALGQGPQFIFQYYREEENGRGNFPPRFSGLQFPNYSSELNVNALELDDSALYLCASSFPDRGLRGYTFGSGTRLTVV.

The rearrangement joins TRBV2 to TRBJ1-4, with 10 nucleotides matching TRBD1. The CDR3 length is 15 residues. The junction had 4 bases not matched to a gene; V was cut back by 1 base and J by 8 bases. Germline CDR1 is SNHLY and CDR2 is FYNNEI. The CDR3 sequence: CASSEGDRGEEKLFF. Here the CDR3 DNA reads TGTGCCAGCAGTGAAGGGGACAGGGGCGAAGAAAAACTGTTTTTT.

This clone was counted once. The J gene is TRBJ2-1, the V gene TRBV5-1; D is unclear. The germline CDR1 and CDR2 sequences are SGHRS and YFSETQ. The V gene lost 0 bases and the J gene lost 8 bases, with 6 bases spanning the gap. This CDR3 has 12 residues. The CDR3 bases are TGCGCCAGCAGCTTGGCCTTTGATGAGCAGTTCTTC. The encoded protein is CASSLAFDEQFF.

The chain recombines TRBV21-1 with TRBJ1-4; the table names TRBD1, a call not compared with the DNA. TRBV21-1 is an annotated pseudogene. CDR3 length: 17 residues. The CDR3 is CASSKAGQAGNYEKLFF. CDR3 nucleotides: TGTGCCAGCAGCAAAGCCGGACAGGCGGGAAACTATGAAAAACTGTTTTTT.

This chain connects TRBV5-1 to TRBJ1-2, with D maybe TRBD1 (5 bases). The V gene lost 4 bases and the J gene lost 5 bases, with 12 bases spanning the gap. The CDR3 covers 13 residues. CDR1 is SGHRS and CDR2 is YFSETQ in the germline V gene. The DNA of the CDR3 is TGCGCCAGCAGCCGGGACGGGGAATATGGCTACACCTTC. Translation gives CASSRDGEYGYTF. The variable domain in full, completed from reference TRBV5-1 and TRBJ1-2, reads KAGVTQTPRYLIKTRGQQVTLSCSPISGHRSVSWYQQTPGQGLQFLFEYFSETQRNKGNFPGRFSGRQFSNSRSEMNVSTLELGDSALYLCASSRDGEYGYTFGSGTRLTVV.

This clone appeared a few times. The genes are TRBV6-1 and TRBJ1-5; 7 bases are shared with TRBD1. CDR1 and CDR2 (germline): MNHNS, SASEGT. Trimming removed 4 bases from V and 5 bases from J; junction bases left unmatched: 11. This CDR3 is 16 amino acids long. In DNA form, the CDR3 reads TGTGCCAGCAGTGGGTTGACAGGGCTCGATGATCAGCCCCAGCATTTT. It translates to CASSGLTGLDDQPQHF.

J is TRBJ2-7 and V is TRBV29-1, with D hard to call. This CDR3 has 12 amino acids. V lost 0 bases and J 7 bases, leaving 10 bases between the germline ends. In germline, CDR1 is SQVTM, CDR2 ANQGSEA. The chain's CDR3 is CSVEDGEREQYF. The CDR3 region has the DNA TGCAGCGTTGAAGATGGCGAGCGAGAGCAGTACTTC.

CDR3 nucleotides: TGCGCCAGCAGTGAGTCGCTAGCGGGCCCCACCTACGAGCAGTACTTC. Translated: CASSESLAGPTYEQYF. The chain has TRBV10-1 and TRBJ2-7; 8 bases align to TRBD2. The germline V gene has CDR1 WNHNN and CDR2 SYGVQD (reference sequence). This CDR3 is built from 16 residues. V dropped 0 bases and J dropped 2; count of bases not matched to a gene: 6.

The chain links TRBV15 to TRBJ1-5; D remains unclear. CDR1 is LNHNV and CDR2 is YYDKDF in the germline V gene (reference sequence). This CDR3 has 16 residues. The V end lost 4 bases, the J end lost 0 bases, and 13 bases lay between the germline ends. CDR3 DNA sequence: TGTGCCACCAGCACGAGGGAGCGATATAGCAATCAGCCCCAGCATTTT. Protein: CATSTRERYSNQPQHF.

The genes are TRBV18 and TRBJ2-7; TRBD1 is a possible D gene (5 bases). The V end lost 3 bases, the J end lost 3 bases, and 15 bases lay between the germline ends. Germline V gene lookup returns CDR1 KGHSH and CDR2 LQKENI. This CDR3 is built from 15 residues. CDR3 amino acids: CASSPLTEMGYEQYF. CDR3 coding DNA: TGTGCCAGCTCACCCTTGACAGAGATGGGCTACGAGCAGTACTTC.

The gene calls are TRBV19 and TRBJ1-2, with D possibly TRBD1 on 5 matching bases. Germline values: CDR1 LNHDA, CDR2 SQIVND (reference sequence). The CDR3 sequence is 12 residues long. V was shortened by 3 bases and J by 8 bases, with 10 bases between the two germline ends. CDR3 DNA: TGTGCCAGTAGTATGGGGACGACGGGCTACACCTTC. Its translation: CASSMGTTGYTF.

The rearrangement uses TRBV29-1 and TRBJ2-7, with TRBD1 identical over 10 bases. This CDR3 has 13 residues. J gave up 5 bases and V 3 bases, and 4 bases lay outside the gene matches. CDR1 and CDR2 from the germline V gene are SQVTM and ANQGSEA. CDR3 sequence reads: CSVDRDRGDEQYF. DNA of the CDR3: TGCAGCGTTGACCGGGACAGGGGAGACGAGCAGTACTTC.

V gene TRBV11-3 combines with J gene TRBJ2-1, with D perhaps being TRBD1 or TRBD2 (6 bases each). The V gene's germline CDR1 is SGHNT and CDR2 YENEEA. Trimming cost V 2 bases and J 8 bases, with 7 bases left between them. The CDR3 length is 12 residues. The CDR3 loop reads CASSLRGDEQFF. CDR3 nucleotide sequence: TGTGCCAGCAGCTTAAGGGGGGATGAGCAGTTCTTC.

The CDR3 is CASSQGKDRSYEQYF. In DNA form, the CDR3 reads TGCGCCAGCAGCCAAGGGAAGGACAGGTCCTACGAGCAGTACTTC. V usage is TRBV4-1 and J usage is TRBJ2-7; 7 bases are shared with TRBD1. Losses at the gene ends were 1 base for V and 1 base for J; bases not matched to a gene: 4. The CDR3 consists of 15 residues. The germline V gene has CDR1 MGHRA and CDR2 YSYEKL.

This chain joins TRBV7-9 and TRBJ2-1; 8 nucleotides align to TRBD2. The V gene end was trimmed by 5 bases and the J gene end by 12 bases; junction bases not matched to a gene: 15. This CDR3 region has 15 residues. Germline V gene lookup returns CDR1 SEHNR and CDR2 FQNEAQ (reference sequence). CDR3 DNA sequence: TGTGCCAGCAGCCTAGGAGTAGAAGCGGGAGTCGGGCAGTTCTTC. Translation gives CASSLGVEAGVGQFF.

The gene calls are TRBV6-1 and TRBJ1-2; D not resolved. This CDR3 has 11 residues. V lost 3 bases and J lost 9, with 8 bases in between. In germline, CDR1 is MNHNS, CDR2 SASEGT. The chain's CDR3 is CASSEVVSYTF. The CDR3 DNA is TGTGCCAGCAGTGAGGTGGTTAGCTACACCTTC.

CDR3 sequence: CASSDRATAYEQYF. DNA for the CDR3: TGTGCCAGCAGCGACCGGGCAACAGCCTACGAGCAGTACTTC. The V gene is TRBV7-2, the J gene TRBJ2-7; D remains unclear. The V gene's germline CDR1 is SGHTA and CDR2 FQGNSA. The length of the CDR3 is 14 residues. V was cut by 5 bases and J by 2 bases, with 13 bases left in between.

The V and J genes are TRBV7-2 and TRBJ2-2, with TRBD2 matching over 9 bases. V lost 5 bases, J lost 5 bases, and 12 bases stayed unmatched. Looked up from germline, CDR1 is SGHTA and CDR2 is FQGNSA. CDR3 length equals 17 residues. The CDR3 nucleotides read TGTGCCAGCAGCCCCCGACTAGCGCGGGAGGGGACCGGGGAGCTGTTTTTT. The encoded protein is CASSPRLAREGTGELFF.

This clone has only a few counts. This chain connects TRBV7-9 to TRBJ1-2, with 7 positions matching TRBD1. V shed 7 bases and J 4 bases; nucleotides not matched to a gene: 12. CDR3 length: 15 amino acids. Looked up from germline, CDR1 is SEHNR and CDR2 is FQNEAQ (reference sequence). CDR3 loop: CASTSLVDRAYGYTF. In DNA, the CDR3 is TGTGCCAGCACCTCACTTGTAGACAGGGCCTATGGCTACACCTTC.

This chain uses TRBV7-3 with TRBJ2-2; D unresolved. V shed 1 base and J shed 1 base, with 7 bases lying between them. CDR3 length equals 15 residues. CDR1 and CDR2 from the germline V gene are SGHTA and FQGTGA. The CDR3 nucleotides are TGTGCCAGCAGCTTAATTGCACAGAACACCGGGGAGCTGTTTTTT. This sequence encodes CASSLIAQNTGELFF. Together with reference TRBV7-3 and TRBJ2-2, the CDR3 gives the full variable domain: GAGVSQTPSNKVTEKGKYVELRCDPISGHTALYWYRQSLGQGPEFLIYFQGTGAADDSGLPNDRFFAVRPEGSVSTLKIQRTERGDSAVYLCASSLIAQNTGELFFGEGSRLTVL.

The sample holds one count of this clone. This chain links TRBV18 with TRBJ2-1, with 9 bases fitting TRBD2. CDR1 is KGHSH, CDR2 LQKENI, per germline. The CDR3 extends over 15 amino acids. V dropped 1 base and J dropped 7; count of bases not matched to a gene: 5. CDR3 nucleotides: TGTGCCAGCTCACCACTAGCGGGGGAGTGGAATGAGCAGTTCTTC. It codes for CASSPLAGEWNEQFF.

The V call is TRBV6-1, the J call TRBJ1-6; D is possibly TRBD1 (5 bases). In germline, CDR1 is MNHNS, CDR2 SASEGT. This CDR3 comprises 16 residues. Trimming took 2 bases from V and 5 from J, leaving 13 bases between them. DNA for the CDR3: TGTGCCAGCAGTGAACTGGGGGGGAAAGATAATTCACCCCTCCACTTT. As protein: CASSELGGKDNSPLHF.

The chain uses TRBV11-3 and TRBJ2-1; 7 bases are a match to TRBD1. V gave up 4 bases and J gave up 8 bases; unmatched junction bases: 11. CDR1 and CDR2 from the germline V gene are SGHNT and YENEEA. The CDR3 is made up of 15 amino acids. CDR3 in amino acids: CASSSSLTGSDEQFF. Written as DNA, the CDR3 is TGTGCCAGCAGCTCCTCATTGACAGGGTCGGATGAGCAGTTCTTC. The full variable domain, rest sourced from reference TRBV11-3 and TRBJ2-1, is EAGVVQSPRYKIIEKKQPVAFWCNPISGHNTLYWYLQNLGQGPELLIRYENEEAVDDSQLPKDRFSAERLKGVDSTLKIQPAELGDSAVYLCASSSSLTGSDEQFFGPGTRLTVL.

This chain joins TRBV11-2 and TRBJ2-4; no clear D. The CDR3 totals 14 residues. The germline V gene encodes CDR1 SGHAT and CDR2 FQNNGV. The V end was cut by 3 bases, the J end by 1 base, with 7 bases between. CDR3 amino acids: CASSFSRAKNIQYF. CDR3 in DNA: TGTGCCAGCAGCTTTTCTCGGGCCAAAAACATTCAGTACTTC. Filled out from reference TRBV11-2 and TRBJ2-4, the complete variable domain reads EAGVAQSPRYKIIEKRQSVAFWCNPISGHATLYWYQQILGQGPKLLIQFQNNGVVDDSQLPKDRFSAERLKGVDSTLKIQPAKLEDSAVYLCASSFSRAKNIQYFGAGTRLSVL.

This chain connects TRBV6-1 to TRBJ2-7, with D unresolved. The CDR3 runs to 11 residues. Trimming removed 10 bases at V and 4 bases at J, with 11 bases between. From germline, CDR1 is MNHNS and CDR2 SASEGT. The DNA for the CDR3 is TGTGCCACCATAAGGGCTTACGAGCAGTACTTC. It is translated as CATIRAYEQYF.